This entry concerns a single T cell receptor beta chain. These data belong to a study of blood T cell repertoires in COVID-19. As for the study in general: Sources were T cells, B-cell-depleted T cells, or PBMCs; the material itself was cDNA or gDNA.

The germline V gene encodes CDR1 SGHRS and CDR2 YFSETQ. Losses at the gene ends were 7 bases for V and 1 base for J; bases not matched to a gene: 4. This CDR3 has 14 amino acids. Sequencing was performed with immunoSEQ multiplex PCR; in TCRdb, only in-frame clones are kept and a portion is missing. In the table there are about 47,000 clones, about four fifths of which are singletons. Seattle participants joined during active infection and were tracked over time. The material sequenced was peripheral blood. This receptor was taken from a woman older than 75 with COVID-19, enrolled during active disease. This chain uses TRBV5-1 with TRBJ2-7, with 11 bases matching TRBD2. Here the CDR3 DNA reads TGCGCCAGCTCCGGGACTAGCGGATCCTACGAGCAGTACTTC. Translation: CASSGTSGSYEQYF.